This is a list of T cell receptor beta chains from one sample in a study of beta chain features in type 1 diabetes. Assay: immunoSEQ multiplex PCR; the TCRdb copy retains only in-frame clones and omits some. Of 600,000 or so clones detected, approximately 13% appear once; the ten largest clones hold roughly 0.12%. Sequencing was done on a sample of naive CD4+ T cells from blood. All receptors come from a young man with type 1 diabetes. Both conserved end residues are part of each CDR3. The D gene is left open where the match is weak. Rows may omit the clone size; those that give it use once, few, many or a size class.

clone_size: .
d_call: .
v_call: TRBV14
j_call: TRBJ1-1
cdr3_aa: CASSQGRAEAFF
cdr3_nt: TGTGCCAGCAGCCAAGGGAGGGCTGAAGCTTTCTTT

clone_size: few
d_call: TRBD2
v_call: TRBV5-1
j_call: TRBJ2-7
cdr3_aa: CASSPPDTAGDEQYF
cdr3_nt: TGCGCCAGCAGCCCTCCCGACACGGCGGGGGACGAGCAGTACTTC

clone_size: few
d_call: TRBD2
v_call: TRBV5-6
j_call: TRBJ2-1
cdr3_aa: CASSFPAGFDNEQFF
cdr3_nt: TGTGCCAGCAGCTTCCCAGCGGGGTTCGACAATGAGCAGTTCTTC

clone_size: .
d_call: .
v_call: TRBV28
j_call: TRBJ2-3
cdr3_aa: CASSTAHTDTQYF
cdr3_nt: TGTGCCAGTTCGACTGCACACACAGATACGCAGTATTTT

clone_size: .
d_call: TRBD1
v_call: TRBV25-1
j_call: TRBJ1-1
cdr3_aa: CASSELKDRSNEAFF
cdr3_nt: TGTGCCAGCAGTGAATTGAAGGACAGGTCTAATGAAGCTTTCTTT

clone_size: few
d_call: .
v_call: TRBV7-9
j_call: TRBJ2-6
cdr3_aa: CASSLLQGAGANVLTF
cdr3_nt: TGTGCCAGCAGCTTACTACAGGGTGCTGGGGCCAACGTCCTGACTTTC

clone_size: .
d_call: .
v_call: TRBV19
j_call: TRBJ1-2
cdr3_aa: CASRLQRRGPYGYTF
cdr3_nt: TGTGCCAGTAGGCTCCAACGACGTGGTCCTTATGGCTACACCTTC

clone_size: few
d_call: TRBD1
v_call: TRBV29-1
j_call: TRBJ1-1
cdr3_aa: CSVGQFGRGANTEAFF
cdr3_nt: TGCAGCGTGGGACAGTTTGGGAGAGGGGCGAACACTGAAGCTTTCTTT

clone_size: .
d_call: TRBD1
v_call: TRBV7-3
j_call: TRBJ2-5
cdr3_aa: CASSLMGTGGVETQYF
cdr3_nt: TGTGCCAGCAGCTTAATGGGGACAGGGGGCGTCGAGACCCAGTACTTC

clone_size: few
d_call: .
v_call: TRBV5-1
j_call: TRBJ1-5
cdr3_aa: CASSLVGGSGQPQHF
cdr3_nt: TGCGCCAGCAGCTTGGTTGGCGGTTCGGGGCAGCCCCAGCATTTT

clone_size: .
d_call: TRBD1
v_call: TRBV7-3
j_call: TRBJ1-1
cdr3_aa: CASSPTGDTEAFF
cdr3_nt: TGTGCCAGCAGCCCGACAGGGGACACTGAAGCTTTCTTT

clone_size: .
d_call: TRBD2
v_call: TRBV4-2
j_call: TRBJ2-2
cdr3_aa: CASSPGLAGMNTGELFF
cdr3_nt: TGTGCCAGCAGCCCGGGACTAGCGGGGATGAACACCGGGGAGCTGTTTTTT

clone_size: few
d_call: .
v_call: TRBV5-4
j_call: TRBJ2-5
cdr3_aa: CASSLSPTGNQETQYF
cdr3_nt: TGTGCCAGCAGCTTGTCCCCGACCGGGAACCAAGAGACCCAGTACTTC

clone_size: few
d_call: .
v_call: TRBV30
j_call: TRBJ2-7
cdr3_aa: CAWSLDSSAYEQYF
cdr3_nt: TGTGCCTGGAGCCTGGACAGTTCCGCCTACGAGCAGTACTTC

clone_size: .
d_call: TRBD2
v_call: TRBV20-1
j_call: TRBJ2-1
cdr3_aa: CSARASGEQFF
cdr3_nt: TGCAGTGCTAGAGCTAGCGGGGAGCAGTTCTTC

clone_size: few
d_call: TRBD2
v_call: TRBV7-9
j_call: TRBJ2-3
cdr3_aa: CASSPGLAGADTQYF
cdr3_nt: TGTGCCAGCAGCCCGGGACTAGCGGGGGCAGATACGCAGTATTTT

clone_size: .
d_call: .
v_call: TRBV18
j_call: TRBJ1-5
cdr3_aa: CASSPPQDYSNQPQHF
cdr3_nt: TGTGCCAGCTCACCACCGCAGGATTATAGCAATCAGCCCCAGCATTTT

clone_size: .
d_call: TRBD1
v_call: TRBV18
j_call: TRBJ1-1
cdr3_aa: CASSPNRGRGGTEAFF
cdr3_nt: TGTGCCAGCTCACCTAACAGGGGGCGCGGCGGGACTGAAGCTTTCTTT

clone_size: few
d_call: TRBD1
v_call: TRBV5-4
j_call: TRBJ2-3
cdr3_aa: CASSRDSPTDTQYF
cdr3_nt: TGTGCCAGCAGTCGGGACAGTCCCACAGATACGCAGTATTTT

clone_size: few
d_call: .
v_call: TRBV7-2
j_call: TRBJ2-7
cdr3_aa: CASSRYYEQYF
cdr3_nt: TGTGCCAGCAGCCGCTATTACGAGCAGTACTTC

clone_size: .
d_call: .
v_call: TRBV13
j_call: TRBJ1-1
cdr3_aa: CASSPKTANTEAFF
cdr3_nt: TGTGCCAGCAGCCCGAAGACAGCCAACACTGAAGCTTTCTTT

clone_size: .
d_call: .
v_call: TRBV6-5
j_call: TRBJ2-7
cdr3_aa: CASSYSMGGGDEQYF
cdr3_nt: TGTGCCAGCAGTTACTCAATGGGTGGCGGGGACGAGCAGTACTTC

clone_size: .
d_call: .
v_call: TRBV18
j_call: TRBJ1-4
cdr3_aa: CASSSNEKLFF
cdr3_nt: TGTGCCAGCTCAAGTAATGAAAAACTGTTTTTT

clone_size: few
d_call: TRBD1
v_call: TRBV4-3
j_call: TRBJ1-4
cdr3_aa: CASSHPRGTGDEKLFF
cdr3_nt: TGCGCCAGCAGCCATCCCCGTGGGACAGGGGATGAAAAACTGTTTTTT